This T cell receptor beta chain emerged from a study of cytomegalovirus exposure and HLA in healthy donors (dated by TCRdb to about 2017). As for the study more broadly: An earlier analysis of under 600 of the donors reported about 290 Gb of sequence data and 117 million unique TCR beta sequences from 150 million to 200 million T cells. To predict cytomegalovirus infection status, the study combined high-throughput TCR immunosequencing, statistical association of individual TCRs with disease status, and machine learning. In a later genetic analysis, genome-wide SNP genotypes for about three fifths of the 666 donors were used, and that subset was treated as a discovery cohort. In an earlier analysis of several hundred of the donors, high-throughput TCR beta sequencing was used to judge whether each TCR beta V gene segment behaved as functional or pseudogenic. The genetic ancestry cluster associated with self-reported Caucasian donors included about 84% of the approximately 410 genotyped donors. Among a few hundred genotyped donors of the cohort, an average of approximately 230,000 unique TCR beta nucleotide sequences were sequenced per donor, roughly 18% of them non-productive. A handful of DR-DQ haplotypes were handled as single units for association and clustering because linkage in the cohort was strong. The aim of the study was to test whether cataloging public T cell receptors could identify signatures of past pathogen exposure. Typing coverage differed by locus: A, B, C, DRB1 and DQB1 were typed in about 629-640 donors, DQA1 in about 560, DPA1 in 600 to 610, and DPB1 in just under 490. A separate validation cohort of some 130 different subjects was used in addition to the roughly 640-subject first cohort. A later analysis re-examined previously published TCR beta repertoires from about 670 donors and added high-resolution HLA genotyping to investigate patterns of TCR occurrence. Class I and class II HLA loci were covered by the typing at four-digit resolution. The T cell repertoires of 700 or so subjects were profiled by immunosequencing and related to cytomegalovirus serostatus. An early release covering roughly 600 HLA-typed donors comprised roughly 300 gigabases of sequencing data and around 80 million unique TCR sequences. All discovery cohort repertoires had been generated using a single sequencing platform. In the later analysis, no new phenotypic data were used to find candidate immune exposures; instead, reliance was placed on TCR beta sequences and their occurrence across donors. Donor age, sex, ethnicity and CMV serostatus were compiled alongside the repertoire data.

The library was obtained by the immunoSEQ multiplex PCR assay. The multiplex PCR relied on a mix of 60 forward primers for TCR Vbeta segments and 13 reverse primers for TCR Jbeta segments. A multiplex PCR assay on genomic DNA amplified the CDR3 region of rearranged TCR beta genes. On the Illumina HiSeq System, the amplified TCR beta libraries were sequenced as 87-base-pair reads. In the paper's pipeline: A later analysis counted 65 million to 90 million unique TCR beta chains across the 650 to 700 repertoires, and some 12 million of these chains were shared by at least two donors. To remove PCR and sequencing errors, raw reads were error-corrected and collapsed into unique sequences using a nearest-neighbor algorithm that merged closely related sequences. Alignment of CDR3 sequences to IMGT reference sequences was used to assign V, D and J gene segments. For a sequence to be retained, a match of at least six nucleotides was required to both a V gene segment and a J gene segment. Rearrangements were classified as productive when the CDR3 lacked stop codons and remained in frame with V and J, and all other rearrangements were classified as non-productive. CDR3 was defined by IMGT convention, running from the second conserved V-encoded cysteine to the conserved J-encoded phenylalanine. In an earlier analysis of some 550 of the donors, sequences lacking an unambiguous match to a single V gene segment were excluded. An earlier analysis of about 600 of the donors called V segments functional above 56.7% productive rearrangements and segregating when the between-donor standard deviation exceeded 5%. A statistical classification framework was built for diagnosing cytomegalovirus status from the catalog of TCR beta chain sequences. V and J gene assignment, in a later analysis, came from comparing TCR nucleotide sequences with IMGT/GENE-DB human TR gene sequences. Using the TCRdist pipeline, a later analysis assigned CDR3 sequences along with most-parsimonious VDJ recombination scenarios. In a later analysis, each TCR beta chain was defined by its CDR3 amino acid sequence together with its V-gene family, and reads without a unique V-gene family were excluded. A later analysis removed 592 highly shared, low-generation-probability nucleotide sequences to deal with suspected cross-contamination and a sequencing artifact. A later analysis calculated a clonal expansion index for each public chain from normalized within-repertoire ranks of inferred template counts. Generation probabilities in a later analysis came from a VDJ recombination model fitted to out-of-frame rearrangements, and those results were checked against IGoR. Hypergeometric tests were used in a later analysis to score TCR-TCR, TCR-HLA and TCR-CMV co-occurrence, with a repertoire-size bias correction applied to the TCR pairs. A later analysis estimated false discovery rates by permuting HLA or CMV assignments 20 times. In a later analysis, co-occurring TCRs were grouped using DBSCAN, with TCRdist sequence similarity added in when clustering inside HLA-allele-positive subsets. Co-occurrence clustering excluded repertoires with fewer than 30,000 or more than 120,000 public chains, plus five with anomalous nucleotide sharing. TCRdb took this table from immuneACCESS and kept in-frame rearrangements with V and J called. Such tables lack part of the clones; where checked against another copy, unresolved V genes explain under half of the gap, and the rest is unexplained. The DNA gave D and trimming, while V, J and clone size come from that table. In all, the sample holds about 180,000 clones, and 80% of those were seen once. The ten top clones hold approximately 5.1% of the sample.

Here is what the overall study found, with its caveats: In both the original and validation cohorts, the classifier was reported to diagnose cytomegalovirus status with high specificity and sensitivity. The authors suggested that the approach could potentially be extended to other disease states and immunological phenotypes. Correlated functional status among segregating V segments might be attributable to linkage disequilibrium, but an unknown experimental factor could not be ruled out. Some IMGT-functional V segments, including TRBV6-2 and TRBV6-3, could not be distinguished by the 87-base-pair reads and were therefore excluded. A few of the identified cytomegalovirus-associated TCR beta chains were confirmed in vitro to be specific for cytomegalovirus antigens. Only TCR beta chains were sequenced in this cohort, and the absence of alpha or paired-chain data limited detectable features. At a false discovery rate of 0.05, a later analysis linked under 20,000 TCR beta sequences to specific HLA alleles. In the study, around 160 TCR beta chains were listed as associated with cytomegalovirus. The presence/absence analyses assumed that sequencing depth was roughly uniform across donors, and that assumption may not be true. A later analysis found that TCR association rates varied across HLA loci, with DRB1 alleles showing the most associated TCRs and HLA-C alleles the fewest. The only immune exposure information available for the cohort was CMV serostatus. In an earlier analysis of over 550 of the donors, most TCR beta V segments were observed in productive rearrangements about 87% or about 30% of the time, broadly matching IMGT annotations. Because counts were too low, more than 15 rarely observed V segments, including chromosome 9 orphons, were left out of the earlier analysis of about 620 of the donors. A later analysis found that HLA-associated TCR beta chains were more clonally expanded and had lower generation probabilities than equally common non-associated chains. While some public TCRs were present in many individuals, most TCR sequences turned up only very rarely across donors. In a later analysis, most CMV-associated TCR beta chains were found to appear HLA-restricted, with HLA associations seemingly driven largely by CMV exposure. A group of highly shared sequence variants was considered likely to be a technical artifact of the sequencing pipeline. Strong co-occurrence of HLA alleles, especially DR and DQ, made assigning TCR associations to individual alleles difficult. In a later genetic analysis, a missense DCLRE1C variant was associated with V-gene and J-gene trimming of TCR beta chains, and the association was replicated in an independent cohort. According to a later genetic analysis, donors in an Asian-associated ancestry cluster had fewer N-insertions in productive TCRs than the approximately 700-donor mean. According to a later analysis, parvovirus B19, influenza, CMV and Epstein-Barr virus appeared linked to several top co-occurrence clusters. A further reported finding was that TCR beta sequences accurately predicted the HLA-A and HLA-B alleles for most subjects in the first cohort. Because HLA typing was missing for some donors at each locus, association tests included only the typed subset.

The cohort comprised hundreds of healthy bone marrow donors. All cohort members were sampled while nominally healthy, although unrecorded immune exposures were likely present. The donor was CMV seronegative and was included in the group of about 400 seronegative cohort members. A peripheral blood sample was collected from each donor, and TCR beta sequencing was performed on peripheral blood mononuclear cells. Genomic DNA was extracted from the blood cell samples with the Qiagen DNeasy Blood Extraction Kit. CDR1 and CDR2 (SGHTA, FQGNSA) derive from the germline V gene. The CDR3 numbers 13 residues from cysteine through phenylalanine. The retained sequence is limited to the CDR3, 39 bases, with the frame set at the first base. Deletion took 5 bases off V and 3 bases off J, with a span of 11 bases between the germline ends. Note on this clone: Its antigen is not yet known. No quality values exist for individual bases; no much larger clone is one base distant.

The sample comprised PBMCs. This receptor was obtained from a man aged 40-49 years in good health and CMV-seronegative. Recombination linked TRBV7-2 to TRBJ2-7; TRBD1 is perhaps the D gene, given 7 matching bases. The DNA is TGTGCCAGCAGCGGCGGGACAGTCTACGAGCAGTACTTC. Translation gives CASSGGTVYEQYF. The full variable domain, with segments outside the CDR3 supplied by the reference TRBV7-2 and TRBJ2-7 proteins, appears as GAGVSQSPSNKVTEKGKDVELRCDPISGHTALYWYRQSLGQGLEFLIYFQGNSAPDKSGLPSDRFSAERTGGSVSTLTIQRTQQEDSAVYLCASSGGTVYEQYFGPGTRLTVT.